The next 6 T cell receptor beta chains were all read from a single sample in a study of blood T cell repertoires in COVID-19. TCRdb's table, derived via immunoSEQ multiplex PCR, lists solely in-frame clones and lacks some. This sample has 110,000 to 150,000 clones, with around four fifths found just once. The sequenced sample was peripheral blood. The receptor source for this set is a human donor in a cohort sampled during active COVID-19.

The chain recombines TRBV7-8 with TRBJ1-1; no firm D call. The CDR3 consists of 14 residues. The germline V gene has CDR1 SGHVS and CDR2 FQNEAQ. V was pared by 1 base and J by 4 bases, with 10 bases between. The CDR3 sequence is CASSLGARSTEAFF. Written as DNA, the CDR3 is TGTGCCAGCAGCTTAGGCGCGAGGAGCACTGAAGCTTTCTTT.

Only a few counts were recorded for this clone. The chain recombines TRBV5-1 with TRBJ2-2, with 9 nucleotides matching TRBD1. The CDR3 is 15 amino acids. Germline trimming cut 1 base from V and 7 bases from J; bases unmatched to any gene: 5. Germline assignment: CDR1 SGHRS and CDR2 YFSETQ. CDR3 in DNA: TGCGCCAGCAGCTTGAGACAGGGGGACGTCGGGGAGCTGTTTTTT. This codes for CASSLRQGDVGELFF.

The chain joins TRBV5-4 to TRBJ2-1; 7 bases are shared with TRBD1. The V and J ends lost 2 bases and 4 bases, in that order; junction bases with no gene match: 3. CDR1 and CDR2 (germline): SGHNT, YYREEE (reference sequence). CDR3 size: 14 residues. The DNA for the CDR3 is TGTGCCAGCAGCTTCCGGACAGGATACAATGAGCAGTTCTTC. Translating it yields CASSFRTGYNEQFF.

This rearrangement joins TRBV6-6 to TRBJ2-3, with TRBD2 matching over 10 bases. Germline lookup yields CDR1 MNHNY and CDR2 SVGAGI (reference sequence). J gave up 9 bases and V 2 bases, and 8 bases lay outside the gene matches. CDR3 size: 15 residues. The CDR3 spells CASSYAAGGPGTQYF. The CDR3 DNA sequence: TGTGCCAGCAGTTACGCAGCGGGAGGGCCTGGGACGCAGTATTTT.

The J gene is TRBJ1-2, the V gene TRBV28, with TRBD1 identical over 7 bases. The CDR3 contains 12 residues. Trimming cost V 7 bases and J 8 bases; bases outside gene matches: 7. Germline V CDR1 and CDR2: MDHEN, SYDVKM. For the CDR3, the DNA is TGTGCCAGCATAGGACAGGTTGGAGGCTACACCTTC. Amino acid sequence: CASIGQVGGYTF.

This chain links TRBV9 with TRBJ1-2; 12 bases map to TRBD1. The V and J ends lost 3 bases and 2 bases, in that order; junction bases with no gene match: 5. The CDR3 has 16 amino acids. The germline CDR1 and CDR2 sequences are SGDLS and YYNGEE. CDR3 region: CASSARDRGHNYGYTF. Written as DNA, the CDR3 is TGTGCCAGCAGCGCTCGGGACAGGGGGCACAACTATGGCTACACCTTC.